These 28 T cell receptor beta chains were all obtained from the same sample, sequenced in a study of T cell repertoires in cytomegalovirus infection (dated by TCRdb to the late 2010s). The treatment or condition label here, explained by the study, means: in vitro stimulation with specific CMV peptide epitopes to enrich CMV-specific T cells. Sequencing took place on an Illumina HiSeq 1500. Through fastp at Q25 and MiXCR, TCRdb rebuilt clones from the public reads, retaining in-frame beta chains. Records with the same CDR3 protein are collapsed into one entry carrying the most frequent genes and DNA. The sample contains 570,000 or so distinct CDR3 sequences, roughly 42% of them found a single time. The ten largest make up around 50% of the sample. The antigens these receptors bind are not known. The input for sequencing was cultured PBMCs, taken from culture after CMV antigen stimulation. The receptors shown here come from a human donor in good health (CMV status not recorded). Some clones in this sample may be carry-over from other donors' samples.

This clonotype appeared a few times. CDR3: CASSEVPTDTQYF. As DNA, the CDR3 is TGTGCCAGCAGTGAAGTCCCCACAGATACGCAGTATTTT. The chain recombines TRBV6-1 with TRBJ2-3; no reliable D call. Deletions cut 1 base from V and 2 bases from J, with 4 bases between. This CDR3 is built from 13 residues. The V gene's germline CDR1 is MNHNS and CDR2 SASEGT.

V gene TRBV12-3 or TRBV12-4 combines with J gene TRBJ1-3; 7 nucleotides match TRBD1. The CDR3 spans 18 residues. The V and J ends lost 6 bases and 4 bases, in that order; junction bases with no gene match: 18. The CDR3 here is CASRLRGSEGAPGNTIYF. Written as DNA, the CDR3 is TGTGCCAGCAGACTAAGGGGAAGCGAGGGGGCACCGGGAAACACCATATATTTT.

The chain links TRBV28 to TRBJ2-2, with D perhaps matching TRBD2 (7 bases). There are 15 residues in the CDR3. V lost 4 bases and J 4 bases, leaving 13 bases between the germline ends. Germline loops: CDR1 MDHEN, CDR2 SYDVKM. The CDR3 spells CASSWGGAGTGELFF. Here the CDR3 DNA reads TGTGCCAGCAGTTGGGGGGGGGCTGGCACCGGGGAGCTGTTTTTT.

The rearrangement joins TRBV5-6 to TRBJ2-7; D remains unclear. Germline CDR1 SGHDT, CDR2 YYEEEE. V gave up 0 bases and J gave up 2 bases, with 12 bases separating them. The CDR3 length is 15 residues. The CDR3 sequence: CASSLEVALPYEQYF. The DNA for the CDR3 is TGTGCCAGCAGCTTGGAGGTAGCACTACCCTACGAGCAGTACTTC.

The CDR3 region has the DNA TGTGCCAGCCGGGGACCCCCAGGGACCTACAATGAGCAGTTCTTC. Translating gives CASRGPPGTYNEQFF. This sequence joins TRBV6-5 and TRBJ2-1, with D possibly being TRBD1 or TRBD2 (5 bases each). The CDR3 has 15 amino acids. The germline V gene encodes CDR1 MNHEY and CDR2 SVGAGI. Deletions cut 8 bases from V and 2 bases from J, with 16 bases between.

The chain couples TRBV5-1 to TRBJ2-5; perhaps D is TRBD1 or TRBD2 (6 bases each). Trimming took 0 bases from V and 4 from J, leaving 10 bases between them. There are 14 residues in the CDR3. Germline-derived CDR1 and CDR2 are SGHRS and YFSETQ. The CDR3 loop is CASSLGPGAETQYF. The CDR3 DNA is TGCGCCAGCAGCTTGGGCCCGGGGGCAGAGACCCAGTACTTC.

The V call is TRBV6-6, the J call TRBJ2-1, with D possibly being TRBD1 or TRBD2 (5 bases each). Germline lookup yields CDR1 MNHNY and CDR2 SVGAGI (reference sequence). The CDR3 runs to 15 residues. V was shortened by 5 bases and J by 9 bases, with 20 bases between the two germline ends. In DNA, the CDR3 is TGTGCCAGCAGTCTCCCCGTTCTCGGGGACGGTGAGCAGTTCTTC. Its translation is CASSLPVLGDGEQFF.

This clonotype showed up just once. J is TRBJ2-3 and V is TRBV20-1, with D possibly TRBD2 on 5 matching bases. CDR1 and CDR2 (germline): DFQATT, SNEGSKA (reference sequence). The V end was cut by 4 bases, the J end by 1 base, with 15 bases between. This CDR3 has 15 residues. The CDR3 reads CSAIGSSGRTDTQYF. Written as DNA, the CDR3 is TGCAGTGCTATTGGGTCCAGCGGACGCACAGATACGCAGTATTTT.

This clonotype has ten or more counts. The chain has TRBV7-2 and TRBJ2-5; a weak D match, TRBD2 (5 bases). Germline V gene sequence: CDR1 SGHTA, CDR2 FQGNSA. Trimming pared 1 base from V and 5 bases from J, leaving 11 bases between. The CDR3 has 14 residues. The CDR3 is CASSLGGQEETQYF. The CDR3 DNA is TGTGCCAGCAGCTTAGGAGGGCAAGAGGAGACCCAGTACTTC.

The chain is built from TRBV4-1 and TRBJ2-7; D gene unclear. V was clipped by 1 base and J by 0 bases, with 10 bases between them. Germline CDR1 is MGHRA and CDR2 is YSYEKL. The CDR3 covers 15 residues. The DNA for the CDR3 is TGCGCCAGCAGCCAAGGGACCGCTATCTCCTACGAGCAGTACTTC. Residues: CASSQGTAISYEQYF.

V and J are TRBV7-4 and TRBJ2-7, with 11 nucleotides matching TRBD1. This CDR3 region has 15 residues. V gave up 2 bases and J gave up 3 bases; unmatched junction bases: 3. Germline V CDR1 and CDR2: SGHVT, SQSDAQ. DNA for the CDR3: TGTGCCAGCAGCTTATGGACAGGGGGCATCTACGAGCAGTACTTC. This encodes CASSLWTGGIYEQYF.

The V and J genes are TRBV20-1 and TRBJ1-5; unclear D gene. The CDR3 extends over 16 amino acids. From germline, CDR1 is DFQATT and CDR2 SNEGSKA (reference sequence). Trimming shortened V by 0 bases and J by 2 bases, and 14 bases separated the two germline ends. CDR3 in amino acids: CSARDSGLGGNQPQHF. The CDR3 DNA is TGCAGTGCTAGAGATTCAGGTCTCGGGGGCAATCAGCCCCAGCATTTT.

V usage is TRBV7-2 and J usage is TRBJ2-7, with D uncertain. This CDR3 has 13 residues. Germline lookup yields CDR1 SGHTA and CDR2 FQGNSA. V was pared by 3 bases and J by 4 bases, with 10 bases between. The DNA of the CDR3 is TGTGCCAGCAGCTTTTCCAGTGATTACGAGCAGTACTTC. Protein sequence: CASSFSSDYEQYF.

This clonotype was seen only once. The genes are TRBV12-3 or TRBV12-4 and TRBJ2-7; TRBD2 agrees at 11 bases. The CDR3 has 16 residues. V lost 6 bases and J lost 0; bases outside the gene matches: 7. CDR3 bases: TGTGCCAGCAGGGGGTCTAGCGGGGGGCACTCCTACGAGCAGTACTTC. Amino acid sequence: CASRGSSGGHSYEQYF.

A note on this clonotype: As the CDR3 is not closed by the conserved phenylalanine or tryptophan, this likely results from a read error. The gene calls are TRBV6-1 and TRBJ1-5, with D possibly matching TRBD1 (6 bases). V was cut by 1 base and J by 2 bases, with 6 bases left in between. The CDR3 spans 14 residues. Germline V lookup: CDR1 MNHNS, CDR2 SASEGT. In nucleotides, the CDR3 is TGTGCCAGCAGTGAAGGGACAGGCAATCAGCCCCAGCATGTT. This sequence encodes CASSEGTGNQPQHV.

The V call is TRBV2, the J call TRBJ2-5; D not resolved. CDR3 length equals 13 residues. Germline V lookup: CDR1 SNHLY, CDR2 FYNNEI. Trimming stripped 8 bases from V and 2 bases from J, with 12 bases between. The CDR3 loop reads CASGRSLQETQYF. The CDR3 bases are TGTGCCAGCGGTCGTTCCTTACAAGAGACCCAGTACTTC.

This clonotype was seen many times. The genes are TRBV7-2 and TRBJ2-1; 13 nucleotides agree with TRBD2. Trimming took 4 bases from V and 4 from J; bases not matched to a gene: 13. There are 19 residues in the CDR3. Germline V gives CDR1 SGHTA, CDR2 FQGNSA. The CDR3 is CASSSPRTSGSSGYNEQFF. The CDR3 DNA reads as TGTGCCAGCAGCTCCCCTAGGACTAGCGGGAGTTCTGGGTACAATGAGCAGTTCTTC.

The V call is TRBV12-3 or TRBV12-4, the J call TRBJ2-7, with TRBD2 matching 8 bases. The CDR3 sequence is 14 residues long. Trimming at V came to 7 bases and at J to 4 bases, leaving 9 bases not matched to a gene. CDR3 coding DNA: TGTGCCAGCACCCGTAGCGGGATGAATTACGAGCAGTACTTC. Its protein product is CASTRSGMNYEQYF.

This chain joins TRBV11-2 and TRBJ2-5; D unclear. CDR3 length equals 11 residues. The V end lost 8 bases, the J end lost 5 bases, and 9 bases lay between the germline ends. Germline V CDR1 and CDR2: SGHAT, FQNNGV. The CDR3 region has the DNA TGTGCCAGCCGTGCAAGTGAGACCCAGTACTTC. Its translation: CASRASETQYF.

The V call is TRBV4-3, the J call TRBJ2-7, with 13 positions matching TRBD2. This CDR3 has 17 amino acids. The V segment lost 5 bases and the J segment 2 bases; nucleotides outside the gene matches: 9. From germline, CDR1 is LGHNA and CDR2 YSLEER. This CDR3 is CASSMGLAGPSAYEQYF. DNA for the CDR3: TGCGCCAGCAGCATGGGACTAGCGGGACCCTCCGCCTACGAGCAGTACTTC.

This clonotype appeared a few times. The chain couples TRBV11-2 to TRBJ2-7; 7 nucleotides align to TRBD2. CDR1 SGHAT and CDR2 FQNNGV come from the germline V gene. The V and J ends lost 6 bases and 5 bases, in that order; junction bases with no gene match: 7. The CDR3 extends over 13 amino acids. The CDR3 sequence: CASSFTSVNEQYF. As DNA, the CDR3 is TGTGCCAGCAGTTTTACTAGCGTAAACGAGCAGTACTTC.

This clonotype showed up just a few times. V usage is TRBV12-3 or TRBV12-4 and J usage is TRBJ2-1, with D perhaps being TRBD1 or TRBD2 (6 bases each). This CDR3 has 24 amino acids. Trimming took off 7 bases at V and 0 bases at J, with 40 bases between the two ends. The CDR3 is CASITVRRGTYAGPPLSSYNEQFF. The CDR3 coding sequence is TGTGCCAGCATCACCGTGAGGAGGGGGACTTACGCGGGACCACCCCTAAGCTCCTACAATGAGCAGTTCTTC.

This clonotype was observed a few times. This chain links TRBV20-1 with TRBJ2-5, with 7 bases aligning to TRBD2. The J segment lost 0 bases and the V segment lost 5 bases, leaving 6 bases of the junction unmatched. Germline V gene lookup returns CDR1 DFQATT and CDR2 SNEGSKA (reference sequence). CDR3 length: 14 residues. For the CDR3, the DNA is TGCAGTGCTCCCGGTGGGGGGGACCAAGAGACCCAGTACTTC. Its translation: CSAPGGGDQETQYF.

The V call is TRBV6-5, the J call TRBJ2-1, with 8 bases lining up with TRBD2. Germline V lookup: CDR1 MNHEY, CDR2 SVGAGI. This CDR3 contains 13 residues. V lost 6 bases and J lost 8; bases outside the gene matches: 6. The DNA of the CDR3 is TGTGCCAGCAGGATTAGCGGGACCGATGAGCAGTTCTTC. The encoded protein is CASRISGTDEQFF.

The V and J genes are TRBV19 and TRBJ2-1; perhaps TRBD2 as D (8 bases). The V end was cut by 6 bases, the J end by 10 bases, with 16 bases between. Per the germline V gene, CDR1 is LNHDA and CDR2 is SQIVND (reference sequence). This CDR3 region has 13 residues. DNA for the CDR3: TGTGCCAGTAGCGGGAGGGGGCGAGGCGAGCAGTTCTTC. It codes for CASSGRGRGEQFF.

The chain recombines TRBV7-8 with TRBJ1-1; D gene ambiguous. This CDR3 is 15 amino acids long. The V end was cut by 4 bases, the J end by 1 base, with 13 bases between. The germline CDR1 and CDR2 sequences are SGHVS and FQNEAQ. The CDR3 region has the DNA TGTGCCAGCAGCTCGACGTCCCGACGGAACACTGAAGCTTTCTTT. It translates to CASSSTSRRNTEAFF.

This clonotype was detected a few times. This sequence joins TRBV12-3 or TRBV12-4 and TRBJ2-7, with TRBD2 as a possible D gene (5 bases). Deletions cut 6 bases from V and 4 bases from J, with 16 bases between. The CDR3 extends over 14 amino acids. The CDR3 nucleotides are TGTGCCAGCAGCCGGGGTTCCGTTGCGTACGAGCAGTACTTC. Translated: CASSRGSVAYEQYF.

In its sample, this clonotype was seen a few times. The CDR3 is CASMTGTRNIQYF. The CDR3 region has the DNA TGTGCCAGCATGACCGGGACAAGGAACATTCAGTACTTC. V and J are TRBV7-2 and TRBJ2-4; possibly TRBD1 for D (6 bases). CDR1 is SGHTA, CDR2 FQGNSA, per germline. Trimming removed 7 bases from V and 7 bases from J, with 14 bases in between. The CDR3 loop spans 13 amino acids. Based on the CDR3 plus reference TRBV7-2 and TRBJ2-4, the full variable domain is GAGVSQSPSNKVTEKGKDVELRCDPISGHTALYWYRQSLGQGLEFLIYFQGNSAPDKSGLPSDRFSAERTGGSVSTLTIQRTQQEDSAVYLCASMTGTRNIQYFGAGTRLSVL.